The clone carrying this T cell receptor beta chain came up many times. The antigen is not known. This sample is drawn from a study of neurological immune-mediated disorders. Study-wide results and caveats: HTLV-1-associated myelopathy showed the most TCR clonal expansion; multiple sclerosis the least, below healthy controls.

V gave up 4 bases and J gave up 5 bases; unmatched junction bases: 7. Germline CDR1 SQVTM, CDR2 ANQGSEA. The CDR3 is made up of 14 amino acids. The sample's time point: longitudinal time-point 2. Unsorted libraries were generated from 2 million PBMCs held at -80 degrees C. Every sequencing run generated in excess of 170 million TCR-beta sequences. These sequences covered 15-18 subjects. MiXCR was run by TCRdb on the 5' RACE reads, yielding one entry per CDR3 protein. The table includes tens of thousands of distinct CDR3 sequences, 10% to 15% detected once. Source material: PBMCs. The sequence was collected from a woman in her thirties or forties in good health. The chain is built from TRBV29-1 and TRBJ2-1, with TRBD1 matching 8 bases. The CDR3 nucleotides read TGCAGCGTTGTCCCGGACAGGGTCGACAATGAGCAGTTCTTC. Protein sequence: CSVVPDRVDNEQFF.